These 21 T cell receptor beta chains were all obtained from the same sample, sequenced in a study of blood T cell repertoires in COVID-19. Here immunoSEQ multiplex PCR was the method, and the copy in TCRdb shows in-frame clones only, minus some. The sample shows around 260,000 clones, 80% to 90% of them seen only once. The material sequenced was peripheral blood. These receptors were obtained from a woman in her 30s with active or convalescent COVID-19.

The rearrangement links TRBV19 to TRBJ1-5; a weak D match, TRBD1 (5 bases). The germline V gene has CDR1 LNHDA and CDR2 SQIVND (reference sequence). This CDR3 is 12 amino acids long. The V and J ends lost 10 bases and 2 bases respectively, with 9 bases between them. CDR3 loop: CATRRGNQPQHF. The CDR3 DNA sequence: TGTGCCACCCGCAGGGGCAATCAGCCCCAGCATTTT.

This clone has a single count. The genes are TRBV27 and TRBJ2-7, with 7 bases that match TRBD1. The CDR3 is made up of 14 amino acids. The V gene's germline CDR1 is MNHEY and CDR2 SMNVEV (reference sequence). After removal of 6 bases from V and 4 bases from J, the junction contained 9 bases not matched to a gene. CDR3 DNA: TGTGCCAGCAGGCCGGGACAGAAACCTTACGAGCAGTACTTC. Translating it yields CASRPGQKPYEQYF.

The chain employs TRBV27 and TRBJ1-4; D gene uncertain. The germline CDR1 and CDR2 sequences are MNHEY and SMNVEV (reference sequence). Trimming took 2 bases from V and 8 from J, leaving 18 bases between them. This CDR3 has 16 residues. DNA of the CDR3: TGTGCCAGCAGTTTACCGGGTCCCCCTCTAGGAGAAAAACTGTTTTTT. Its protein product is CASSLPGPPLGEKLFF.

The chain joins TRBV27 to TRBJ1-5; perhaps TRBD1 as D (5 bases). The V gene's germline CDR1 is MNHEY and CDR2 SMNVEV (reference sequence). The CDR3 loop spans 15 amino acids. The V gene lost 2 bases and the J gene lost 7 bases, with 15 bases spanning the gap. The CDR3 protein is CASSLGGTRGQPQHF. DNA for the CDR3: TGTGCCAGCAGTTTAGGGGGGACCCGGGGGCAGCCCCAGCATTTT.

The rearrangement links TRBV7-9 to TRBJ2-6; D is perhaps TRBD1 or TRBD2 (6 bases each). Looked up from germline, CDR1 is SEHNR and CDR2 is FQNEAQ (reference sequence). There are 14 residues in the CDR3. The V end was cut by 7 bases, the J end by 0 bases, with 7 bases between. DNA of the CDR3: TGTGCCAGCACGGGGGCCTCTGGGGCCAACGTCCTGACTTTC. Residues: CASTGASGANVLTF. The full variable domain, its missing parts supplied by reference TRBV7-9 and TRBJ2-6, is DTGVSQNPRHKITKRGQNVTFRCDPISEHNRLYWYRQTLGQGPEFLTYFQNEAQLEKSRLLSDRFSAERPKGSFSTLEIQRTEQGDSAMYLCASTGASGANVLTFGAGSRLTVL.

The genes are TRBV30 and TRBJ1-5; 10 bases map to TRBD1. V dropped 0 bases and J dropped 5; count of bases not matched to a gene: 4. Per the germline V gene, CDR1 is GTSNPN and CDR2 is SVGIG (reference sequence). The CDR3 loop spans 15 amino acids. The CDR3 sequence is CAWSVGQGGYQPQHF. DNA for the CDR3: TGTGCCTGGAGTGTAGGACAGGGGGGCTATCAGCCCCAGCATTTT.

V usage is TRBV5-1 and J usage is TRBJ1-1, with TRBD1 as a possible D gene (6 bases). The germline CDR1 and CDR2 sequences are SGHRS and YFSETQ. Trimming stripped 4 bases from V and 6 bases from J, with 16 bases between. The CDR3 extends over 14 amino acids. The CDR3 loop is CASSPRTERAEAFF. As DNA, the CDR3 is TGCGCCAGCAGCCCCCGGACAGAAAGGGCTGAAGCTTTCTTT.

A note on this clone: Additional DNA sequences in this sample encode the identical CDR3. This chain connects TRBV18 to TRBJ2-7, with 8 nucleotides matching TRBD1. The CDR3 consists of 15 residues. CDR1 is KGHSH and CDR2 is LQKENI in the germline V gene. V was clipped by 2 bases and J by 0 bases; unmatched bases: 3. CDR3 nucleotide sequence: TGTGCCAGCTCACCAGGGACAGGCGTCTCCTACGAGCAGTACTTC. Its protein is CASSPGTGVSYEQYF.

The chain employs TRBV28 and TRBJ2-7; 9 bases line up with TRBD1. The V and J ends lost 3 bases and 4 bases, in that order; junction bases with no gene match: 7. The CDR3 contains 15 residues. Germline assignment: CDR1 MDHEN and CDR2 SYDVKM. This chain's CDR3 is CASSFEGTGQYEQYF. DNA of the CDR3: TGTGCCAGCAGTTTCGAGGGGACAGGGCAGTACGAGCAGTACTTC.

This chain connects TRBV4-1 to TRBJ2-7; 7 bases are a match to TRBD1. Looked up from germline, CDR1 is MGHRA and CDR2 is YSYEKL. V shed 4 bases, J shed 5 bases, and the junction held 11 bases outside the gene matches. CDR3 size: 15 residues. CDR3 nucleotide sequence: TGCGCCAGCAGCCCAAGCGGACAGGTGGGAAACGAGCAGTACTTC. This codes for CASSPSGQVGNEQYF.

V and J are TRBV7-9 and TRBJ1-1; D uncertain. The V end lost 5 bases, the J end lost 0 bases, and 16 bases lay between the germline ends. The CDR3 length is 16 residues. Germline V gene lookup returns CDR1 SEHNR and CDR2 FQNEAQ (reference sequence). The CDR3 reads CASSPSNGGMNTEAFF. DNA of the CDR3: TGTGCCAGCAGCCCCTCGAATGGAGGGATGAACACTGAAGCTTTCTTT.

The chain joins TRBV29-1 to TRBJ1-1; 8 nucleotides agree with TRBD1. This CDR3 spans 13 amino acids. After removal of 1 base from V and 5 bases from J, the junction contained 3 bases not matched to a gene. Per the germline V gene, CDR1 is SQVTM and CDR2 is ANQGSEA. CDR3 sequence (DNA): TGCAGCGTTGAAGGGACAGGGAAGACTGAAGCTTTCTTT. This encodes CSVEGTGKTEAFF.

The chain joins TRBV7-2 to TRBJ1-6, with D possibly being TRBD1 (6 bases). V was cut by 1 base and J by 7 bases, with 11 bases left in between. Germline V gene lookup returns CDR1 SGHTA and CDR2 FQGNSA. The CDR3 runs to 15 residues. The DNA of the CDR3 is TGTGCCAGCAGCTTAGACTGGGGGCTGAATTCACCCCTCCACTTT. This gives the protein CASSLDWGLNSPLHF. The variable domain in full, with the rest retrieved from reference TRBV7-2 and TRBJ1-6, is GAGVSQSPSNKVTEKGKDVELRCDPISGHTALYWYRQSLGQGLEFLIYFQGNSAPDKSGLPSDRFSAERTGGSVSTLTIQRTQQEDSAVYLCASSLDWGLNSPLHFGNGTRLTVT.

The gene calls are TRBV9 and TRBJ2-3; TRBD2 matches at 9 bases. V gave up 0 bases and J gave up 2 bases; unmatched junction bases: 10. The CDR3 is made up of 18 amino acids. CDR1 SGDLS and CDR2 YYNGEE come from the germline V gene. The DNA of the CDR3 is TGTGCCAGCAGCGTAGACCCCCTAGCGGGGCCGCCCACAGATACGCAGTATTTT. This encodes CASSVDPLAGPPTDTQYF.

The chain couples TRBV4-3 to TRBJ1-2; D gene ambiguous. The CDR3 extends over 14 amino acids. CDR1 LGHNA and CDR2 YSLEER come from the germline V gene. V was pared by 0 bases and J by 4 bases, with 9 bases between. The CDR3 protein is CASSQDLGGYGYTF. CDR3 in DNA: TGCGCCAGCAGCCAAGATCTTGGAGGCTATGGCTACACCTTC.

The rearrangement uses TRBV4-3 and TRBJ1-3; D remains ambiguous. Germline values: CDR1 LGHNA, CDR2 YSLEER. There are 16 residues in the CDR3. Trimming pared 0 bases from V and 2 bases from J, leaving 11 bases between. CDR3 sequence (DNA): TGCGCCAGCAGCCAAGATATCAGGTTTCCTGGAAACACCATATATTTT. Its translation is CASSQDIRFPGNTIYF.

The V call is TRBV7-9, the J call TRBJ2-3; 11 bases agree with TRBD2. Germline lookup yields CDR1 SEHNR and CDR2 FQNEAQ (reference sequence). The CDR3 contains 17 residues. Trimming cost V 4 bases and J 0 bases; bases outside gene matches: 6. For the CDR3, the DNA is TGTGCCAGCAGCTCCTCTAGCGGGGGGCCTAGCACAGATACGCAGTATTTT. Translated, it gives CASSSSSGGPSTDTQYF.

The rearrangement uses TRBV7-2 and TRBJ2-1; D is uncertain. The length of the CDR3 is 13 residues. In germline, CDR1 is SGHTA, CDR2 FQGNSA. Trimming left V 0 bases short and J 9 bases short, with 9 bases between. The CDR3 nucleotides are TGTGCCAGCAGCTTAGCGGAGCGCATTGAGCAGTTCTTC. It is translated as CASSLAERIEQFF. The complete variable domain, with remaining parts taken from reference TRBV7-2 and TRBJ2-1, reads GAGVSQSPSNKVTEKGKDVELRCDPISGHTALYWYRQSLGQGLEFLIYFQGNSAPDKSGLPSDRFSAERTGGSVSTLTIQRTQQEDSAVYLCASSLAERIEQFFGPGTRLTVL.

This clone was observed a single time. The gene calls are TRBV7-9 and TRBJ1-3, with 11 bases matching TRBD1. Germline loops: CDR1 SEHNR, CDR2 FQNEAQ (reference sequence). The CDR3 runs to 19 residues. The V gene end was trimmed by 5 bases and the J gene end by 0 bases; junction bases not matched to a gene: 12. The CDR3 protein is CASSTWTGGHRSSGNTIYF. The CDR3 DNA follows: TGTGCCAGCAGCACCTGGACAGGGGGCCACCGAAGCTCTGGAAACACCATATATTTT. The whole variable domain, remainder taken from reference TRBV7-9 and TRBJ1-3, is DTGVSQNPRHKITKRGQNVTFRCDPISEHNRLYWYRQTLGQGPEFLTYFQNEAQLEKSRLLSDRFSAERPKGSFSTLEIQRTEQGDSAMYLCASSTWTGGHRSSGNTIYFGEGSWLTVV.

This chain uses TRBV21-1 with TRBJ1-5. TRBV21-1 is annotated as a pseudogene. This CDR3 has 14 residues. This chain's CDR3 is CASSGGFSNQPQHF. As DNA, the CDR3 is TGTGCCAGCAGCGGCGGGTTTAGCAATCAGCCCCAGCATTTT.

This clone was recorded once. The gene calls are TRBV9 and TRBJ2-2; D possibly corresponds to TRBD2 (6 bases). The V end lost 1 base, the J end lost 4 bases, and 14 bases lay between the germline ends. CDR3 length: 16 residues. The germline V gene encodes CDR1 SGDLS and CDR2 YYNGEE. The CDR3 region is CASSVREAEGTGELFF. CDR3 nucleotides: TGTGCCAGCAGCGTAAGAGAAGCGGAGGGCACCGGGGAGCTGTTTTTT.